These 5 T cell receptor beta chains came from one sample sequenced in a study of blood T cell repertoires in COVID-19. Clones were read by immunoSEQ multiplex PCR, and TCRdb kept only the in-frame ones, dropping some. The sample contains fewer than 80,000 clones, 70% to 90% of which appear only once. The sequenced sample consisted of peripheral blood. These receptors were taken from a man older than 75 with COVID-19, enrolled during active disease.

This sequence joins TRBV5-1 and TRBJ1-1; no definite D call. Germline CDR1 is SGHRS and CDR2 is YFSETQ. Trimming left V 2 bases short and J 3 bases short, with 8 bases between. The CDR3 is 13 residues long. The CDR3 coding sequence is TGCGCCAGCAGCTTCTGGGCAGACACTGAAGCTTTCTTT. Protein product: CASSFWADTEAFF.

The J gene is TRBJ2-5, the V gene TRBV4-2; 8 bases are a match to TRBD1. Germline CDR1 and CDR2: LGHNA and YNFKEQ. Trimming cost V 0 bases and J 7 bases; bases outside gene matches: 4. The CDR3 consists of 14 residues. In DNA, the CDR3 is TGTGCCAGCAGCCAAGATGGACAGGGACGGACCCAGTACTTC. It yields the protein CASSQDGQGRTQYF.

This clone was counted a few times. The chain has TRBV28 and TRBJ1-6, with a possible D match to TRBD1 (6 bases). Per germline, CDR1 MDHEN and CDR2 SYDVKM. This CDR3 comprises 14 residues. The germline V and J ends were trimmed by 7 bases and 4 bases, with 11 bases remaining between them. CDR3 amino acids: CASTGGRYNSPLHF. The CDR3 coding sequence is TGTGCCAGCACCGGGGGGCGGTATAATTCACCCCTCCACTTT. Supplemented by reference TRBV28 and TRBJ1-6, the full variable domain reads DVKVTQSSRYLVKRTGEKVFLECVQDMDHENMFWYRQDPGLGLRLIYFSYDVKMKEKGDIPEGYSVSREKKERFSLILESASTNQTSMYLCASTGGRYNSPLHFGNGTRLTVT.

The V and J genes are TRBV5-6 and TRBJ1-1; D might be TRBD1 (5 bases). Germline CDR1 SGHDT, CDR2 YYEEEE. The germline V and J ends were trimmed by 4 bases and 2 bases, with 15 bases remaining between them. CDR3 size: 15 residues. The CDR3 region is CASSTPGGTNTEAFF. The DNA for the CDR3 is TGTGCCAGCAGCACCCCGGGCGGGACCAACACTGAAGCTTTCTTT.

This clone has just a few counts. The V gene is TRBV6-5, the J gene TRBJ1-1, with TRBD1 matching over 9 bases. The CDR3 contains 15 residues. The germline V gene encodes CDR1 MNHEY and CDR2 SVGAGI. The junction had 11 bases not matched to a gene; V was cut back by 3 bases and J by 9 bases. DNA of the CDR3: TGTGCCAGCAGTTATTCGGACAGGGGATTGTCTCAAGCTTTCTTT. Its translation: CASSYSDRGLSQAFF.